This is a list of T cell receptor beta chains from one sample in a study of T cells in Graves' hyperthyroidism and ophthalmopathy. Each CDR3 protein is one row after TCRdb ran MiXCR on the multiplex PCR reads. The data contain hundreds of thousands of distinct CDR3 sequences, 12% to 15% of them singletons. Input material: blood. All receptors derive from a woman aged 60-70 years with Graves' ophthalmopathy. Both conserved end residues are trimmed from each CDR3. A D gene is named only where the DNA matches it firmly.

j_call | v_call | d_call | cdr3_aa
TRBJ2-2 | TRBV20-1 | NA | SARVVTGELF
TRBJ2-5 | TRBV30 | TRBD1 | AWSNGQVAY
TRBJ1-2 | TRBV6-1 | TRBD1 | ASTQQGNHNYGYT
TRBJ2-2 | TRBV10-2 | NA | ASSIDPWSGELF
TRBJ1-2 | TRBV18 | NA | ASSPQSTDYGYT
TRBJ1-4 | TRBV7-9 | NA | ASSPEEAFGEKLF
TRBJ2-7 | TRBV20-1 | TRBD2 | SARRPSGFEGEQY
TRBJ2-1 | TRBV7-9 | TRBD1 | ASSPYGGGQGADEQF
TRBJ1-1 | TRBV6-1 | TRBD1 | ASRMTGDGEAF
TRBJ2-7 | TRBV28 | TRBD2 | ASSLMVGLAVYEQY
TRBJ1-2 | TRBV5-5 | TRBD1 | ASSLGQGRDYGYT
TRBJ2-2 | TRBV28 | TRBD1 | ASSYPGQGYGELF
TRBJ2-7 | TRBV20-1 | TRBD1 | SAETGTGAQEQY
TRBJ2-7 | TRBV12-5 | NA | ASALSASSSASYEQY
TRBJ2-5 | TRBV20-1 | NA | SAREPRGSVSLQETQY
TRBJ1-6 | TRBV20-1 | NA | SADGADNSPLH
TRBJ2-4 | TRBV7-9 | NA | ASSRAGITKNIQY